This T cell receptor beta chain was identified in a study of neurological immune-mediated disorders. With 10-nucleotide random UMIs included, cDNA was synthesized by 5'RACE. TCRdb analysed the 5' RACE reads with MiXCR anew, one entry per CDR3 protein. Found here are more than 50,000 distinct CDR3 sequences, 6.5% to 8.5% of them singletons; the top ten hold 1.5% to 2%. This clonotype was seen at least ten times. Time point: longitudinal time-point 3. The CDR3 is 11 amino acids. CDR1 is SGDLS, CDR2 YYNGEE, per germline. With 0 bases removed from V and 5 bases from J, the gap between germline ends came to 2 bases.

The chain is built from TRBV9 and TRBJ1-2; no firm D call. Sequenced input: PBMCs. This clonotype originated in a woman in her thirties or forties in good health. CDR3: CASSVGYGYTF. The CDR3 bases are TGTGCCAGCAGCGTAGGATATGGCTACACCTTC.